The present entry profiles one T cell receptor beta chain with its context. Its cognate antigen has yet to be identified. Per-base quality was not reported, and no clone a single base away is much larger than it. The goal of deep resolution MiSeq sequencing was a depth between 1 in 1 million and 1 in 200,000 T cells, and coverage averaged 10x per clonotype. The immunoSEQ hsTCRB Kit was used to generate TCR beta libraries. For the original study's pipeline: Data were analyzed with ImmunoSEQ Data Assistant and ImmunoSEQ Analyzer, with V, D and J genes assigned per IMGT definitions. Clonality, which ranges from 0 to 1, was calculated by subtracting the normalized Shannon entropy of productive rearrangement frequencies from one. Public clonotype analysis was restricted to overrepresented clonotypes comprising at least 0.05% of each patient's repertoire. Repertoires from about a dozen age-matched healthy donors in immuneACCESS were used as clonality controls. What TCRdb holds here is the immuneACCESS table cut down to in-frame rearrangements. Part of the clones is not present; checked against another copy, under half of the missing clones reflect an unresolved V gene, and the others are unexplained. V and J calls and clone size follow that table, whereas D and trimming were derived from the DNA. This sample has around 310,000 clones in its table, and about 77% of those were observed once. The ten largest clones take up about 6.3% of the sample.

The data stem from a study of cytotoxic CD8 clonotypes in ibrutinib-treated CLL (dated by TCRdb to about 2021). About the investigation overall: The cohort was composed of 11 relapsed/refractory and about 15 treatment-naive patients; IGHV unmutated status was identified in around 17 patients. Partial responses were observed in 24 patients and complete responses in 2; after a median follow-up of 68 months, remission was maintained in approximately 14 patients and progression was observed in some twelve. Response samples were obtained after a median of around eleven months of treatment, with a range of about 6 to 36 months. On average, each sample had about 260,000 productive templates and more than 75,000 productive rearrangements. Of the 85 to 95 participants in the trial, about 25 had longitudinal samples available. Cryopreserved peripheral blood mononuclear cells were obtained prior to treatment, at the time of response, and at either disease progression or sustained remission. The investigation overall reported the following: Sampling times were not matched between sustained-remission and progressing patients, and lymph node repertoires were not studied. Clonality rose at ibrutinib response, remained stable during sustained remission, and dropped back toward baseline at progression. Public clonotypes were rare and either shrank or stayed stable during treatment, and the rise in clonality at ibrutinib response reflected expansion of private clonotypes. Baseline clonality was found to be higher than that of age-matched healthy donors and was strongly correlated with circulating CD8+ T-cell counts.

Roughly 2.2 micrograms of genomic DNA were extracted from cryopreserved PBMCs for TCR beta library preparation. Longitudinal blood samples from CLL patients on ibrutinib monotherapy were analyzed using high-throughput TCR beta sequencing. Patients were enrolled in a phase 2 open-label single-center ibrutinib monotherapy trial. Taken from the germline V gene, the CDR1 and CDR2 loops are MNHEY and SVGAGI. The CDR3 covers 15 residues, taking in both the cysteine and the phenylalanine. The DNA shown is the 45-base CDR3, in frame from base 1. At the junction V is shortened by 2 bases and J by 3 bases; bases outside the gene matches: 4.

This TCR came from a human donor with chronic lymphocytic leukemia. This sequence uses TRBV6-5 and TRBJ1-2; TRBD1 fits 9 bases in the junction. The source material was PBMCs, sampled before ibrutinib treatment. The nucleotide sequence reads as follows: TGTGCCAGCAGTTACAACAGGGGGCCTGACTATGGCTACACCTTC. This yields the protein CASSYNRGPDYGYTF.